Below are 25 T cell receptor beta chains sequenced from a single sample in a study of blood T cells in healthy people across ages. A second PCR of 7 to 11 cycles used a sample-barcoded 5' primer and a J-beta primer mix. Via MiXCR, TCRdb re-called the 5' RACE reads, giving one row per CDR3 protein. Found here are about 940,000 distinct CDR3 sequences, roughly 50% of them singletons; the top ten hold around 15%. Source material: blood. The receptor set was obtained from a man in his thirties or forties in good health.

This clonotype was counted a few times. This chain connects TRBV4-3 to TRBJ1-5; D may be TRBD1 (6 bases). Germline V CDR1 and CDR2: LGHNA, YSLEER. The CDR3 covers 14 residues. V was shortened by 0 bases and J by 6 bases, with 9 bases between the two germline ends. CDR3 DNA: TGCGCCAGCAGCCAAGATCAGGGGCCTCAGCCCCAGCATTTT. The encoded protein is CASSQDQGPQPQHF.

This chain uses TRBV7-6 with TRBJ2-5, with D perhaps TRBD2 (7 bases). The tail of the sequence fits TRBJ2-7 better, so the J call may be wrong. This CDR3 comprises 15 residues. The V gene's germline CDR1 is SGHVS and CDR2 FNYEAQ. The chain's CDR3 is CASSLFGGPPYEQYF. The CDR3 DNA reads TGTGCCAGCAGCTTATTCGGGGGGCCGCCCTACGAGCAGTACTTC.

This chain uses TRBV29-1 with TRBJ2-7; 7 nucleotides line up with TRBD2. The V gene's germline CDR1 is SQVTM and CDR2 ANQGSEA. This CDR3 is 13 amino acids long. The CDR3 spells CSASGGFSGEQYF. The CDR3 DNA reads as TGCAGTGCTTCGGGGGGATTTTCAGGCGAGCAGTACTTC.

CDR3 in DNA: TGTGCCAGCAGCCGCAGGGAGAATGGCTACACCTTC. It specifies CASSRRENGYTF. The chain recombines TRBV3-1 with TRBJ1-2, with a possible D match to TRBD1 (5 bases). Germline-derived CDR1 and CDR2 are LGHDT and YNNKEL (reference sequence). The V and J ends lost 4 bases and 6 bases respectively, with 9 bases between them. This CDR3 has 12 residues.

The rearrangement joins TRBV4-2 to TRBJ2-1; 10 bases fit TRBD2. This CDR3 is built from 16 residues. V dropped 2 bases and J dropped 6; count of bases not matched to a gene: 7. Looked up from germline, CDR1 is LGHNA and CDR2 is YNFKEQ. CDR3 nucleotide sequence: TGTGCCAGCAGCCAATTTGCTAGCGGGGGCATCAATGAGCAGTTCTTC. Its translation: CASSQFASGGINEQFF.

V and J are TRBV12-3 or TRBV12-4 and TRBJ2-3, with D unclear. This CDR3 region has 14 residues. The V end was cut by 4 bases, the J end by 11 bases, with 19 bases between. CDR3 sequence reads: CASSSRLTLDVQYF. The CDR3 DNA reads as TGTGCCAGCAGTTCGAGACTGACTCTAGATGTGCAGTATTTT.

V and J are TRBV20-1 and TRBJ1-4; D possibly corresponds to TRBD1 (6 bases). V lost 3 bases and J 8 bases, leaving 16 bases between the germline ends. CDR1 and CDR2 from the germline V gene are DFQATT and SNEGSKA (reference sequence). The CDR3 runs 14 residues. The CDR3 DNA is TGCAGTGCTAGGAGTCCGGGGGCGAGCGAAAAACTGTTTTTT. Protein: CSARSPGASEKLFF.

This clonotype was picked up a small number of times. J is TRBJ2-5 and V is TRBV3-1; TRBD2 agrees at 8 bases. The CDR3 has 15 amino acids. V was clipped by 0 bases and J by 4 bases; unmatched bases: 4. CDR1 LGHDT and CDR2 YNNKEL come from the germline V gene (reference sequence). CDR3 amino acids: CASSQDAGTRETQYF. In DNA, the CDR3 is TGTGCCAGCAGCCAAGACGCCGGGACTAGAGAGACCCAGTACTTC.

The V gene is TRBV6-5, the J gene TRBJ1-2, with D maybe TRBD1 (5 bases). The germline V gene encodes CDR1 MNHEY and CDR2 SVGAGI. V was shortened by 0 bases and J by 4 bases, with 15 bases between the two germline ends. The CDR3 consists of 16 residues. CDR3 sequence: CASSYSVSGTGYGYTF. The CDR3 nucleotides are TGTGCCAGCAGTTACTCGGTTTCAGGGACGGGCTATGGCTACACCTTC.

V gene TRBV11-2 combines with J gene TRBJ2-7; 8 bases agree with TRBD1. The V and J ends lost 2 bases and 0 bases, in that order; junction bases with no gene match: 3. There are 15 residues in the CDR3. In germline, CDR1 is SGHAT, CDR2 FQNNGV. The CDR3 DNA reads as TGTGCCAGCAGCTTATCCGACAGGGGCTCCTACGAGCAGTACTTC. This gives the protein CASSLSDRGSYEQYF.

The chain links TRBV4-2 to TRBJ2-3, with 11 bases fitting TRBD2. CDR1 LGHNA and CDR2 YNFKEQ come from the germline V gene. The CDR3 length is 16 residues. The ends lost 4 bases at V and 4 bases at J; junction bases unmatched: 7. CDR3 nucleotides: TGTGCCAGCAGCCCCACACTAGCGGGGGCCCCAGATACGCAGTATTTT. Amino acid sequence: CASSPTLAGAPDTQYF.

This clonotype turned up a few times. This chain joins TRBV6-5 and TRBJ2-5, with D possibly called TRBD1 or TRBD2 (6 bases each). The V end was cut by 6 bases, the J end by 1 base, with 12 bases between. CDR3 length equals 14 residues. Germline V gives CDR1 MNHEY, CDR2 SVGAGI. The CDR3: CASSRGTLQETQYF. CDR3 coding DNA: TGTGCCAGCAGCCGCGGGACACTCCAAGAGACCCAGTACTTC.

This clonotype has a handful of counts. V gene TRBV5-5 combines with J gene TRBJ2-1, with D maybe TRBD2 (5 bases). Per germline, CDR1 SGHKS and CDR2 YYEKEE (reference sequence). V lost 1 base and J lost 8, with 10 bases in between. This CDR3 is built from 13 residues. CDR3 bases: TGTGCCAGCAGCTTGTGGGCTAGCCATGAGCAGTTCTTC. Translated, it gives CASSLWASHEQFF.

The CDR3 loop is CSASRTSMGTEAFF. The CDR3 coding sequence is TGCAGTGCTAGTAGGACCTCTATGGGAACTGAAGCTTTCTTT. The chain couples TRBV20-1 to TRBJ1-1, with no clear D. Germline V lookup: CDR1 DFQATT, CDR2 SNEGSKA (reference sequence). CDR3 size: 14 residues. Trimming removed 3 bases from V and 5 bases from J, with 16 bases in between.

This chain connects TRBV6-1 to TRBJ2-3, with D perhaps matching TRBD2 (7 bases). Germline V gives CDR1 MNHNS, CDR2 SASEGT. The V and J ends lost 6 bases and 0 bases respectively, with 19 bases between them. The CDR3 runs to 17 residues. CDR3 region: CASSRGAEITSTDTQYF. CDR3 nucleotide sequence: TGTGCCAGCAGCCGGGGGGCAGAAATAACTAGCACAGATACGCAGTATTTT.

This chain connects TRBV11-1 to TRBJ1-1; D perhaps matches TRBD1 (5 bases). The CDR3 runs 22 residues. The V gene's germline CDR1 is SGHAT and CDR2 FQDESV (reference sequence). V lost 1 base and J lost 5, with 35 bases in between. CDR3 region: CASSLVRGGWIGGAGEGTEAFF. The CDR3 DNA reads as TGTGCCAGCAGCTTAGTACGCGGCGGATGGATCGGCGGCGCGGGAGAGGGGACTGAAGCTTTCTTT.

J is TRBJ2-5 and V is TRBV12-3 or TRBV12-4; D unclear. The CDR3 runs to 17 residues. V was pared by 5 bases and J by 4 bases, with 23 bases between. CDR3 DNA: TGTGCCAGCAGTCCGAACTCGGCCATCATCTTGGGAGAGACCCAGTACTTC. It translates to CASSPNSAIILGETQYF.

Notes on this clonotype: The germline gene is not matched at one end of the junction; a read error may be the cause. The genes are TRBV7-2 and TRBJ1-2; weak D call: TRBD1 (5 bases). Germline lookup yields CDR1 SGHTA and CDR2 FQGNSA. This CDR3 spans 13 amino acids. The CDR3 here is CASSRGGSYDYTF. The CDR3 region has the DNA TGTGCCAGCAGCCGGGGGGGAAGCTATGACTACACCTTC.

The J gene is TRBJ2-2, the V gene TRBV27; D is possibly TRBD1 (6 bases). The ends were cut back, 4 bases at V and 3 bases at J, with 15 bases in the middle. The CDR3 runs 16 residues. In germline, CDR1 is MNHEY, CDR2 SMNVEV (reference sequence). CDR3 DNA: TGTGCCAGCAGTTACCCAGGGGCAGGGGACACCGGGGAGCTGTTTTTT. Protein sequence: CASSYPGAGDTGELFF.

This sequence joins TRBV7-6 and TRBJ2-3; 8 bases map to TRBD2. The CDR3 contains 16 residues. The V segment lost 4 bases and the J segment 2 bases; nucleotides outside the gene matches: 8. From germline, CDR1 is SGHVS and CDR2 FNYEAQ. CDR3 residues: CASSSGGRGVTDTQYF. The CDR3 region has the DNA TGTGCCAGCAGCTCTGGGGGGCGGGGGGTCACAGATACGCAGTATTTT.

The genes are TRBV10-3 and TRBJ2-5; D is possibly TRBD1 (6 bases). This CDR3 has 14 amino acids. Trimming took 6 bases from V and 11 from J, leaving 22 bases between them. The germline gives CDR1 ENHRY, CDR2 SYGVKD. The CDR3 is CAIRKQGPADEQYF. CDR3 bases: TGTGCCATCAGGAAACAGGGTCCTGCCGATGAGCAGTACTTC.

The chain employs TRBV3-1 and TRBJ2-1; a weak D match, TRBD2 (7 bases). This CDR3 contains 16 residues. V was shortened by 4 bases and J by 4 bases, with 17 bases between the two germline ends. Per the germline V gene, CDR1 is LGHDT and CDR2 is YNNKEL (reference sequence). The CDR3 loop reads CASSLRAGGPYNEQFF. Here the CDR3 DNA reads TGTGCCAGCAGCCTCAGGGCCGGGGGGCCATACAATGAGCAGTTCTTC.

The count of this clonotype is one. V is TRBV10-3 and J is TRBJ1-1, with TRBD1 as a possible D gene (6 bases). V dropped 3 bases and J dropped 7 bases, with 18 bases sitting between them. Germline CDR1 is ENHRY and CDR2 is SYGVKD. This CDR3 spans 15 amino acids. For the CDR3, the DNA is TGTGCCATCAGTGACGATCGGGGGGCTTTCGTTGAAGCTTTCTTT. This translates into CAISDDRGAFVEAFF.

V usage is TRBV6-2 or TRBV6-3 and J usage is TRBJ2-2, with TRBD2 matching over 7 bases. CDR1 is MNHEY, CDR2 SVGEGT, per germline. The V gene end was trimmed by 8 bases and the J gene end by 0 bases; junction bases not matched to a gene: 6. The CDR3 sequence is 15 residues long. The CDR3 DNA reads TGTGCCAGCGGGGGGGAACCTGCGAACACCGGGGAGCTGTTTTTT. Encoded protein: CASGGEPANTGELFF.

This clonotype was seen more than once but under ten times. The chain employs TRBV18 and TRBJ2-7; D unresolved. The germline V gene encodes CDR1 KGHSH and CDR2 LQKENI. The ends were cut back, 5 bases at V and 1 base at J, with 12 bases in the middle. This CDR3 has 14 amino acids. The CDR3 region has the DNA TGTGCCAGCTCAGCTCGCCCCTCATCCTACGAGCAGTACTTC. Amino acids: CASSARPSSYEQYF.